This TCR beta chain derives from a study of human T cells and chemical hapten exposure. Looking at the study overall: The sensitizer, 2% DPC, was used on about 2 cm by about 2 cm of upper inner arm skin. Affected patients, primarily female, had alopecia areata, totalis or universalis.

What the library attached to individual cDNA molecules were unique molecular identifiers. From the RACE reads, TCRdb called clonotypes with MiXCR, one entry per CDR3 protein. The sample records 95,000 to 150,000 distinct CDR3 sequences, less than 15% being singletons. This clonotype turned up a few times. This CDR3 is built from 14 residues. With 6 bases removed from V and 2 bases from J, the gap between germline ends came to 14 bases. Germline assignment: CDR1 DFQATT and CDR2 SNEGSKA (reference sequence). Noted time point: pre-sensitization, week 0. Treatment in this sample: therapeutic diphenylcyclopropenone sensitization with weekly scalp DPC.

The sample was whole blood, taken in connection with sensitization to the hapten diphenylcyclopropenone (DPC). This sequence was found in a woman aged 18-30 years with alopecia areata. Some clones in this sample may be carry-over from other donors' samples. V is TRBV20-1 and J is TRBJ1-3; a possible D gene is TRBD1 (5 bases). As DNA, the CDR3 is TGCAGTGCATCCTACGGGGCGCCTGGAAACACCATATATTTT. It codes for CSASYGAPGNTIYF.